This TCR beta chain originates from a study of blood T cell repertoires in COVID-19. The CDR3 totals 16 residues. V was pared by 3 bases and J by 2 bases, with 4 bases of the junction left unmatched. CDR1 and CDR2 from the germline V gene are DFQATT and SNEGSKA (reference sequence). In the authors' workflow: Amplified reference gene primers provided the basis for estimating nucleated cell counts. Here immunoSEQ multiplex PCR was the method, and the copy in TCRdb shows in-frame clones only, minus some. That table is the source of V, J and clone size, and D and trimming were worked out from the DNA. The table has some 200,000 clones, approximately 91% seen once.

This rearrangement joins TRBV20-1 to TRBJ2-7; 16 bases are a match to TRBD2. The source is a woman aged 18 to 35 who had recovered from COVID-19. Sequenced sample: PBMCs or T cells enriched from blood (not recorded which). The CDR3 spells CSASSGLAGGTYEQYF. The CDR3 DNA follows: TGCAGTGCTAGTTCGGGACTAGCGGGAGGGACCTACGAGCAGTACTTC.